This T cell receptor (beta chain) was observed in a study of Ad26.COV2.S vaccination and SARS-CoV-2 variants. Study-wide results and limits: Possible underestimation of total T cell responses by the TCR breadth and depth analyses was noted.

Sequencing used immunoSEQ multiplex PCR; TCRdb keeps in-frame clones, though not all of them. The repertoire consists of around 450,000 clones, with roughly 87% occurring once and the leading ten covering about 1.5%. About this clone itself: Its matching antigen is unknown.

Sample treatment: roughly 20 received Ad26.COV2.S at low or high dose, single or two shots; 5 received placebo; per-sample allocation not given. The samples were gathered on day 63 after the first injection of vaccine or placebo. Boston hosted the donor, who was an adult aged 18-55 years. Wuhan-strain spike was delivered by a replication-incompetent Ad26 vector. The sequences come from peripheral blood, collected in a trial of Ad26.COV2.S vaccine versus placebo. The sequence was obtained from a person aged 18 to 65 who received the Ad26.COV2.S COVID-19 vaccine or a placebo.

CDR3 in amino acids: CASSHEGTGGQQFF. CDR3 DNA: TGTGCCAGCAGCCACGAGGGGACAGGAGGACAGCAGTTCTTC. This sequence joins TRBV11-3 and TRBJ2-1, with 8 bases lining up with TRBD1. Germline V gene sequence: CDR1 SGHNT, CDR2 YENEEA. The CDR3 runs to 14 residues. The V gene end was trimmed by 5 bases and the J gene end by 11 bases; junction bases not matched to a gene: 11.